The source of this T cell receptor beta chain is a study of blood T cell repertoires in COVID-19. Overall study context: Samples representing acute and convalescent COVID-19 were sourced from the United States, Italy and Spain. PBMCs, B-cell-depleted T cells, or T cells were the source of the cDNA or gDNA that made up the material.

Clones were sequenced by immunoSEQ multiplex PCR, and TCRdb holds only the in-frame ones, with some missing. The sample holds around 250,000 clones, about 88% seen once. The participants were between 18 and 89 years old and came from about two dozen US areas. Donors in Cohort 3 who had recovered were those with two negative PCRs, healthcare professional clearance, or resolution of their symptoms. This CDR3 contains 15 residues. Trimming stripped 3 bases from V and 0 bases from J, with 10 bases between. Germline V lookup: CDR1 MGHRA, CDR2 YSYEKL. The sequenced sample consisted of PBMCs or T cells enriched from blood (not recorded which). This receptor was taken from a woman between 45 and 60 years old who had recovered from COVID-19. The chain recombines TRBV4-1 with TRBJ2-3; D is possibly TRBD1 (6 bases). The CDR3 region has the DNA TGCGCCAGCAGCCAGACCCAGGGGAGCACAGATACGCAGTATTTT. Its translation: CASSQTQGSTDTQYF.